The 28 T cell receptor beta chains in this list originate from one sample, sequenced in a study of CD8 T cells in ankylosing spondylitis. Study outcomes and limitations: Seemingly characteristic of ankylosing spondylitis blood was a TCR beta motif consisting of about 8 highly homologous variants.

For these TCRs, the target antigens are not known. Via MiXCR, TCRdb re-called the 5' RACE reads, giving one row per CDR3 protein. The top ten hold around 0.92% of the sample, which has about 480,000 distinct CDR3 sequences, approximately 17% seen once. The sample comprised blood, either unsorted or a sorted T cell fraction (not recorded which). Source of these receptors: a male donor with ankylosing spondylitis.

The chain links TRBV4-2 to TRBJ2-5; D gene uncertain. This CDR3 region has 13 residues. Germline V gives CDR1 LGHNA, CDR2 YNFKEQ. The ends were cut back, 3 bases at V and 2 bases at J, with 7 bases in the middle. CDR3 loop: CASSQSRQETQYF. The CDR3 nucleotides are TGTGCCAGCAGCCAGTCTAGGCAAGAGACCCAGTACTTC.

The rearrangement links TRBV5-6 to TRBJ2-3, with no clear D. The germline V gene encodes CDR1 SGHDT and CDR2 YYEEEE. The CDR3 loop spans 14 amino acids. With 1 base removed from V and 1 base from J, the gap between germline ends came to 7 bases. The CDR3 loop is CASSLRYRTDTQYF. Written as DNA, the CDR3 is TGTGCCAGCAGCTTGAGGTACCGCACAGATACGCAGTATTTT.

The V call is TRBV30, the J call TRBJ2-5; D remains unclear. Germline lookup yields CDR1 GTSNPN and CDR2 SVGIG (reference sequence). The CDR3 spans 12 residues. Trimming took off 7 bases at V and 2 bases at J, with 11 bases between the two ends. CDR3 residues: CAFTGSQETQYF. The CDR3 DNA sequence: TGTGCCTTCACCGGGTCTCAAGAGACCCAGTACTTC.

This clonotype was recorded a few times. The CDR3 region has the DNA TGTGCCATCGGGACAGCCACAGATACGCAGTATTTT. It encodes CAIGTATDTQYF. V usage is TRBV10-3 and J usage is TRBJ2-3; 7 bases align to TRBD1. Germline V CDR1 and CDR2: ENHRY, SYGVKD. CDR3 length equals 12 residues. Germline trimming cut 8 bases from V and 2 bases from J; bases unmatched to any gene: 1.

The sample holds a few counts of this clonotype. This sequence joins TRBV6-2 or TRBV6-3 and TRBJ2-3, with 7 bases identical to TRBD2. This CDR3 contains 16 residues. The germline gives CDR1 MNHEY, CDR2 SVGEGT. V lost 5 bases, J lost 6 bases, and 14 bases stayed unmatched. CDR3 amino acids: CASSDQPRLAPDTQYF. In nucleotides, the CDR3 is TGTGCCAGCAGTGATCAACCGAGACTAGCCCCCGATACGCAGTATTTT.

This clonotype was observed a handful of times. The chain combines TRBV7-2 with TRBJ2-5; either TRBD1 or TRBD2 may fit D (5 bases each). The V end lost 7 bases, the J end lost 3 bases, and 18 bases lay between the germline ends. Germline CDR1 SGHTA, CDR2 FQGNSA. This CDR3 has 15 residues. CDR3 coding DNA: TGTGCCAGCACCTATTCCGGGACGGCGAAAGAGACCCAGTACTTC. Translating gives CASTYSGTAKETQYF.

This clonotype was detected a few times. This rearrangement joins TRBV2 to TRBJ1-2; 7 nucleotides match TRBD1. The germline V gene encodes CDR1 SNHLY and CDR2 FYNNEI. CDR3 length: 14 residues. With V trimmed by 2 bases and J by 4 bases, 4 bases remained unmatched. CDR3 sequence (DNA): TGTGCCAGCAGTGAACCAGGACAGGTCTATGGCTACACCTTC. As protein: CASSEPGQVYGYTF.

The chain has TRBV5-4 and TRBJ2-3; 11 nucleotides agree with TRBD2. CDR3 length: 16 residues. V lost 2 bases and J lost 3; bases outside the gene matches: 5. The germline V gene has CDR1 SGHNT and CDR2 YYREEE (reference sequence). The CDR3 loop is CASSFPTSGSTDTQYF. For the CDR3, the DNA is TGTGCCAGCAGCTTCCCCACTAGCGGGAGTACAGATACGCAGTATTTT.

This clonotype has just a few counts. This rearrangement joins TRBV28 to TRBJ1-5, with D perhaps matching TRBD1 (6 bases). Germline V gene lookup returns CDR1 MDHEN and CDR2 SYDVKM. V lost 6 bases and J 0 bases, leaving 18 bases between the germline ends. The CDR3 totals 17 residues. The CDR3 sequence: CASRADLQGFSNQPQHF. DNA of the CDR3: TGTGCCAGCAGGGCCGACCTACAGGGTTTTAGCAATCAGCCCCAGCATTTT. Looking up the rest from reference TRBV28 and TRBJ1-5 gives the full variable domain: DVKVTQSSRYLVKRTGEKVFLECVQDMDHENMFWYRQDPGLGLRLIYFSYDVKMKEKGDIPEGYSVSREKKERFSLILESASTNQTSMYLCASRADLQGFSNQPQHFGDGTRLSIL.

The DNA for the CDR3 is TGTGCCAGCAGCTCACCCGGGCGGCAAGAGACCCAGTACTTC. Residues: CASSSPGRQETQYF. The V gene is TRBV6-2 or TRBV6-3, the J gene TRBJ2-5, with D unclear. Germline V gives CDR1 MNHEY, CDR2 SVGEGT. With 6 bases removed from V and 2 bases from J, the gap between germline ends came to 13 bases. This CDR3 has 14 residues.

This sequence joins TRBV2 and TRBJ2-7; tentative D call: TRBD1 (5 bases). Trimming removed 5 bases at V and 6 bases at J, with 8 bases between. Germline V gene lookup returns CDR1 SNHLY and CDR2 FYNNEI. This CDR3 is built from 11 residues. CDR3 protein: CASSPDSEQYF. For the CDR3, the DNA is TGTGCCAGCAGTCCCGACAGCGAGCAGTACTTC.

The chain joins TRBV7-9 to TRBJ2-1; possibly TRBD1 or TRBD2 for D (5 bases each). The V end lost 3 bases, the J end lost 14 bases, and 17 bases lay between the germline ends. Germline-derived CDR1 and CDR2 are SEHNR and FQNEAQ (reference sequence). The CDR3 is 13 residues long. CDR3 sequence (DNA): TGTGCCAGCAGCTTGGACTCAGGGACGGGAAAGTTCTTC. Translation gives CASSLDSGTGKFF.

This clonotype was observed a handful of times. V is TRBV20-1 and J is TRBJ1-1; D gene ambiguous. V dropped 3 bases and J dropped 5 bases, with 13 bases sitting between them. Germline-derived CDR1 and CDR2 are DFQATT and SNEGSKA (reference sequence). The CDR3 has 13 amino acids. CDR3 coding DNA: TGCAGTGCTAGGGTTCATGGGATGACTGAAGCTTTCTTT. It translates to CSARVHGMTEAFF.

This chain uses TRBV7-9 with TRBJ2-2, with D possibly matching TRBD1 (5 bases). Looked up from germline, CDR1 is SEHNR and CDR2 is FQNEAQ (reference sequence). Trimming left V 2 bases short and J 6 bases short, with 13 bases between. This CDR3 has 15 residues. CDR3 DNA sequence: TGTGCCAGCAGCTTAATGGGGCGCAAGGCCGGGGAGCTGTTTTTT. Amino acid sequence: CASSLMGRKAGELFF. Drawing the rest from reference TRBV7-9 and TRBJ2-2, the complete variable domain is DTGVSQNPRHKITKRGQNVTFRCDPISEHNRLYWYRQTLGQGPEFLTYFQNEAQLEKSRLLSDRFSAERPKGSFSTLEIQRTEQGDSAMYLCASSLMGRKAGELFFGEGSRLTVL.

This chain connects TRBV2 to TRBJ2-2; 8 bases align to TRBD2. J was trimmed by 4 bases and V by 7 bases; bases with no gene match: 2. The CDR3 length is 13 residues. Germline CDR1 reads SNHLY; CDR2 reads FYNNEI. CDR3 coding DNA: TGTGCCAGCAAACTAGCGGTCACCGGGGAGCTGTTTTTT. Translation: CASKLAVTGELFF.

The rearrangement links TRBV6-4 to TRBJ2-3; maybe TRBD1 (6 bases). There are 13 residues in the CDR3. Germline CDR1 and CDR2: MRHNA and SNTAGT. Trimming pared 8 bases from V and 0 bases from J, leaving 9 bases between. In DNA, the CDR3 is TGTGCCAGCCGGGACACGAGCACAGATACGCAGTATTTT. This sequence encodes CASRDTSTDTQYF.

This clonotype showed up many times. V and J are TRBV12-3 or TRBV12-4 and TRBJ2-3; TRBD1 is a possible D gene (5 bases). Trimming cost V 3 bases and J 3 bases, with 7 bases left between them. This CDR3 has 13 amino acids. This chain's CDR3 is CASSLRQTDTQYF. CDR3 in DNA: TGTGCCAGCAGTTTGCGACAGACAGATACGCAGTATTTT.

This clonotype has only a few counts. V is TRBV5-1 and J is TRBJ1-1; a possible D gene is TRBD1 (6 bases). With 2 bases removed from V and 3 bases from J, the gap between germline ends came to 11 bases. CDR1 is SGHRS and CDR2 is YFSETQ in the germline V gene. CDR3 length: 14 amino acids. The CDR3: CASSFQGRDTEAFF. The DNA of the CDR3 is TGCGCCAGCAGCTTCCAGGGGAGGGACACTGAAGCTTTCTTT.

V is TRBV7-9 and J is TRBJ2-1; 12 nucleotides agree with TRBD2. V lost 1 base and J lost 8; bases outside the gene matches: 3. Germline-derived CDR1 and CDR2 are SEHNR and FQNEAQ (reference sequence). The CDR3 is 15 amino acids. CDR3 sequence: CASSLGLAGGHEQFF. The CDR3 DNA reads as TGTGCCAGCAGCTTAGGGCTAGCGGGAGGGCATGAGCAGTTCTTC.

The chain uses TRBV12-5 and TRBJ2-7; TRBD2 matches 10 bases. Germline CDR1 and CDR2: LGHNT and FRNRAP. The CDR3 consists of 12 residues. Trimming removed 4 bases from V and 7 bases from J; junction bases left unmatched: 1. The CDR3 DNA reads as TGTGCTAGTGGTTCAGCGGGAGGGGAGCAGTACTTC. Residues: CASGSAGGEQYF. Filled out from reference TRBV12-5 and TRBJ2-7, the complete variable domain reads DARVTQTPRHKVTEMGQEVTMRCQPILGHNTVFWYRQTMMQGLELLAYFRNRAPLDDSGMPKDRFSAEMPDATLATLKIQPSEPRDSAVYFCASGSAGGEQYFGPGTRLTVT.

The chain carries TRBV6-1 and TRBJ2-3; 7 nucleotides align to TRBD1. V gave up 7 bases and J gave up 5 bases; unmatched junction bases: 12. CDR1 is MNHNS and CDR2 is SASEGT in the germline V gene. This CDR3 is built from 15 residues. The CDR3 nucleotides read TGTGCCAGCAACGCTCAGCGACAGGGAGTAGATACGCAGTATTTT. Protein product: CASNAQRQGVDTQYF.

This chain joins TRBV7-8 and TRBJ2-7; 10 bases map to TRBD2. V lost 1 base, J lost 5 bases, and 5 bases stayed unmatched. Germline CDR1 SGHVS, CDR2 FQNEAQ. This CDR3 contains 15 residues. CDR3 coding DNA: TGTGCCAGCAGCTTAGGAGCGGGAGGGTTGAACGAGCAGTACTTC. As protein: CASSLGAGGLNEQYF.

This clonotype was seen only a few times. CDR3 in amino acids: CASSKTLGPYEQYF. The CDR3 DNA is TGTGCCAGCAGCAAAACCCTGGGACCGTACGAGCAGTACTTC. The V call is TRBV21-1, the J call TRBJ2-7; the tabulated D call, TRBD1, remains unverified against the DNA. TRBV21-1 counts as a pseudogene. This CDR3 has 14 amino acids.

This clonotype was seen a few times. The chain joins TRBV27 to TRBJ2-5; D remains unclear. The CDR3 has 13 amino acids. Germline values: CDR1 MNHEY, CDR2 SMNVEV (reference sequence). The germline V and J ends were trimmed by 5 bases and 2 bases, with 9 bases remaining between them. CDR3 protein: CASSSANQETQYF. In nucleotides, the CDR3 is TGTGCCAGCAGTAGTGCAAATCAAGAGACCCAGTACTTC.

The sample holds many counts of this clonotype. The J gene is TRBJ2-1, the V gene TRBV12-3 or TRBV12-4, with TRBD1 matching over 7 bases. There are 14 residues in the CDR3. V shed 5 bases, J shed 3 bases, and the junction held 4 bases outside the gene matches. The CDR3 DNA reads as TGTGCCAGCAGTCAGTACAGGGGCTACAATGAGCAGTTCTTC. It yields the protein CASSQYRGYNEQFF.

This clonotype was picked up a small number of times. V and J are TRBV20-1 and TRBJ2-5, with a possible D match to TRBD1 (7 bases). The CDR3 covers 15 residues. From germline, CDR1 is DFQATT and CDR2 SNEGSKA (reference sequence). V was cut by 5 bases and J by 5 bases, with 21 bases left in between. The CDR3 protein is CSALLGGRGRETQYF. DNA of the CDR3: TGCAGTGCTTTGCTGGGGGGCAGGGGGAGGGAGACCCAGTACTTC.

This chain connects TRBV5-1 to TRBJ2-7; 11 bases fit TRBD2. The CDR3 sequence is 15 residues long. Looked up from germline, CDR1 is SGHRS and CDR2 is YFSETQ. V lost 4 bases and J lost 2; bases outside the gene matches: 5. The CDR3 nucleotides are TGCGCCAGCAGCCCACTAGCGGGAGAAACCTACGAGCAGTACTTC. This sequence encodes CASSPLAGETYEQYF.

The CDR3 spells CASRGLGKYEQYF. In DNA, the CDR3 is TGTGCCAGCAGGGGACTAGGGAAATACGAGCAGTACTTC. V and J are TRBV6-1 and TRBJ2-7; 8 nucleotides line up with TRBD2. After removal of 6 bases from V and 4 bases from J, the junction contained 5 bases not matched to a gene. The V gene's germline CDR1 is MNHNS and CDR2 SASEGT. The CDR3 runs to 13 residues.